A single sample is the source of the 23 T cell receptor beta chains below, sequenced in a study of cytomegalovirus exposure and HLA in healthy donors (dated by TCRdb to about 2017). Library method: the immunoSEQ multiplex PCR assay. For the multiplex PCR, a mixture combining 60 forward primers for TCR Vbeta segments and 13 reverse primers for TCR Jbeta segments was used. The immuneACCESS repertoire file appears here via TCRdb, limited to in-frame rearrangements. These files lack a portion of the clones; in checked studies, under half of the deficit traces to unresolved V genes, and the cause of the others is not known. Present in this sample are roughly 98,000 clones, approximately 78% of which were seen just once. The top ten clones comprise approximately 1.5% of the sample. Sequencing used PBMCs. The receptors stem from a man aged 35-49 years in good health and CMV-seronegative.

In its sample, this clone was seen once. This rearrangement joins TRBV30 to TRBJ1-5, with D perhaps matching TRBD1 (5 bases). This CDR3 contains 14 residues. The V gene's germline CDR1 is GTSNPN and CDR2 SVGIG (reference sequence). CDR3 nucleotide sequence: TGTGCTGGGGGGACGGTCAATAGCAATCAGCCCCAGCATTTT. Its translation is CAGGTVNSNQPQHF.

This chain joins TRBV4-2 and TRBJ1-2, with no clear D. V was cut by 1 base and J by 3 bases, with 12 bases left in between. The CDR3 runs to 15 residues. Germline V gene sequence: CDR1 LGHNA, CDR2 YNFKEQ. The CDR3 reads CASSQGEGAYYGYTF. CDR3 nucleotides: TGTGCCAGCAGCCAAGGGGAGGGCGCCTACTATGGCTACACCTTC.

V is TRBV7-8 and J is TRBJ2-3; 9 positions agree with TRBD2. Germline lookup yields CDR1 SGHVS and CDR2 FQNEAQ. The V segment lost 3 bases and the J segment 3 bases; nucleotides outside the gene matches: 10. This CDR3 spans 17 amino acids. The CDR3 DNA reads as TGTGCCAGCAGCTTTGTTCTTGGCGGGGGGGTAACAGATACGCAGTATTTT. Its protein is CASSFVLGGGVTDTQYF. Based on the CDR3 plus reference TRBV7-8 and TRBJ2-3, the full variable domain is GAGVSQSPRYKVAKRGQDVALRCDPISGHVSLFWYQQALGQGPEFLTYFQNEAQLDKSGLPSDRFFAERPEGSVSTLKIQRTQQEDSAVYLCASSFVLGGGVTDTQYFGPGTRLTVL.

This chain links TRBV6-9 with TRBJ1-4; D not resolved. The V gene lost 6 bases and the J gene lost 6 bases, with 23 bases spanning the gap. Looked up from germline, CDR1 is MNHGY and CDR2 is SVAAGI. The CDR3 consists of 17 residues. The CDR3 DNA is TGTGCCAGCAGGAGGGCAGGTCCCCTTAAGTGGGATGAAAAACTGTTTTTT. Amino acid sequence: CASRRAGPLKWDEKLFF.

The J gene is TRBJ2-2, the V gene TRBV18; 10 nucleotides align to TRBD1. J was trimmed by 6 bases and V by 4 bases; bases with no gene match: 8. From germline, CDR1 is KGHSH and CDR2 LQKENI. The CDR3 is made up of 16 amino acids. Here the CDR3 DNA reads TGTGCCAGCTCACAGTTCCGGGACAGGGGAGCCGGGGAGCTGTTTTTT. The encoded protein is CASSQFRDRGAGELFF.

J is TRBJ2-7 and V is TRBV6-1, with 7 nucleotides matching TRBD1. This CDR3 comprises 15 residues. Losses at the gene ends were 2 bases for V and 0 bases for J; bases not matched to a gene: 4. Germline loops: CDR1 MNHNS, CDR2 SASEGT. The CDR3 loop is CASSETGALSYEQYF. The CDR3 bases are TGTGCCAGCAGTGAAACAGGGGCCCTCTCCTACGAGCAGTACTTC.

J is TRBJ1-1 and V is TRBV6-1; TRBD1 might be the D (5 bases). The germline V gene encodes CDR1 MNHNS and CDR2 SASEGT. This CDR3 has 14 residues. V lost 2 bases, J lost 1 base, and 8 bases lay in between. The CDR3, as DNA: TGTGCCAGCAGTGAATTAAGGGGGAACACTGAAGCTTTCTTT. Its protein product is CASSELRGNTEAFF.

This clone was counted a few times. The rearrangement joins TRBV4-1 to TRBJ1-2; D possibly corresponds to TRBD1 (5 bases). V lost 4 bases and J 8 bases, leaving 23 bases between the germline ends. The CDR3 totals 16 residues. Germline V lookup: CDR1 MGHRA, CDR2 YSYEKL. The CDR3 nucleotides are TGCGCCAGCAGCCGCCTCCCTTCCCAGGGTCTAGGCGGCTACACCTTC. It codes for CASSRLPSQGLGGYTF.

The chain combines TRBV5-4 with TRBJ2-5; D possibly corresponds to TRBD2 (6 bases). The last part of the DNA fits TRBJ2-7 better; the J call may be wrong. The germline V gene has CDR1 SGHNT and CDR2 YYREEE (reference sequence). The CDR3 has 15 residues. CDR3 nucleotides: TGTGCCAGCAGCCCACCGGGACTGGGAAGCTACGAGCAGTACTTC. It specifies CASSPPGLGSYEQYF.

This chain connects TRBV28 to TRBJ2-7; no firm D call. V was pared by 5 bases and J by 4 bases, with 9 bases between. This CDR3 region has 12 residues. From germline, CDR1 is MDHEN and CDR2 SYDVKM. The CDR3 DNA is TGTGCCAGCAGTCCCGACTCGTACGAGCAGTACTTC. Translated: CASSPDSYEQYF.

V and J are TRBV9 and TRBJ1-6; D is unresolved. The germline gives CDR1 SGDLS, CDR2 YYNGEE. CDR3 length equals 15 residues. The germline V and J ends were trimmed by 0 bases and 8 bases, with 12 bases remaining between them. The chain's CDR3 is CASSVGSRSDSPLHF. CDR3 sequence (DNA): TGTGCCAGCAGCGTAGGGTCGAGGTCCGATTCACCCCTCCACTTT.

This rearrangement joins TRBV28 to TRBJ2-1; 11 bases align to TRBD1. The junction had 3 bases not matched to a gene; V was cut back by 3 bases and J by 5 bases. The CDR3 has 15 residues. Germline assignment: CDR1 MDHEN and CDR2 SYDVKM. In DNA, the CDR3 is TGTGCCAGCAGTTTGCCGGGACAGGGGGACAATGAGCAGTTCTTC. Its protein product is CASSLPGQGDNEQFF.

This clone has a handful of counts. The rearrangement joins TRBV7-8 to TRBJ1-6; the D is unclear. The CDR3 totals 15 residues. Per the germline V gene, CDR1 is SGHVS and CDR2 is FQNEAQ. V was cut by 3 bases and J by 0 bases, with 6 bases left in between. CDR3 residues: CASSFRSSYNSPLHF. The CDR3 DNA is TGTGCCAGCAGCTTCCGGAGCTCCTATAATTCACCCCTCCACTTT. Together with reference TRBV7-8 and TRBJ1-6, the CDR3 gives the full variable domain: GAGVSQSPRYKVAKRGQDVALRCDPISGHVSLFWYQQALGQGPEFLTYFQNEAQLDKSGLPSDRFFAERPEGSVSTLKIQRTQQEDSAVYLCASSFRSSYNSPLHFGNGTRLTVT.

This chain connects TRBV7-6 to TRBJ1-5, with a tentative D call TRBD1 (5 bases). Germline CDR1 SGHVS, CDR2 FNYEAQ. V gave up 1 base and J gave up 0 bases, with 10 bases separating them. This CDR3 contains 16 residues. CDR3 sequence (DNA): TGTGCCAGCAGCTTAGATCCAGGGTTTAGCAATCAGCCCCAGCATTTT. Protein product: CASSLDPGFSNQPQHF.

DNA of the CDR3: TGCAGCGTCCAACAGGGGGCCGGTAATTCACCCCTCCACTTT. Amino acids: CSVQQGAGNSPLHF. The chain combines TRBV29-1 with TRBJ1-6, with 9 bases fitting TRBD1. This CDR3 comprises 14 residues. Trimming removed 6 bases from V and 6 bases from J; junction bases left unmatched: 6. CDR1 is SQVTM, CDR2 ANQGSEA, per germline.

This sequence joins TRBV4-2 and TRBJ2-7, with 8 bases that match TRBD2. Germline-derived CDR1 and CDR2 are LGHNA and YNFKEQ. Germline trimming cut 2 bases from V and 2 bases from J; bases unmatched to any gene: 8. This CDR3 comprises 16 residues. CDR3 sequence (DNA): TGTGCCAGCAGCCAATATTTTGCGGGGGGAGCCTACGAGCAGTACTTC. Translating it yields CASSQYFAGGAYEQYF.

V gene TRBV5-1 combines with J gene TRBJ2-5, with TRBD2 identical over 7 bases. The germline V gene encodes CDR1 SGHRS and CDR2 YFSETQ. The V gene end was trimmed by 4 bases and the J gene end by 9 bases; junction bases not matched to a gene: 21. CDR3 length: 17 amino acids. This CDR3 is CASSLPRWKVGAGAQYF. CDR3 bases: TGCGCCAGCAGCCTACCCAGGTGGAAGGTCGGCGCGGGGGCCCAGTACTTC.

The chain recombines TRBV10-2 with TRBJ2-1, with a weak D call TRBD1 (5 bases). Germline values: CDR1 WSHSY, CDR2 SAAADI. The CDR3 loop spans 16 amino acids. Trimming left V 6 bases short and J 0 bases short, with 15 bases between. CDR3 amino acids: CASRSQAPSSYNEQFF. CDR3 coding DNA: TGCGCCAGCAGATCACAGGCGCCGAGCTCCTACAATGAGCAGTTCTTC.

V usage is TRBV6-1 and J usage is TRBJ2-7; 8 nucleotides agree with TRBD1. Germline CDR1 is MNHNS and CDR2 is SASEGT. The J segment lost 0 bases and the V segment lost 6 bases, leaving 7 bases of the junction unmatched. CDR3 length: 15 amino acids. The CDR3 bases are TGTGCCAGCAGAGCCCGACAGGGGACCTCCTACGAGCAGTACTTC. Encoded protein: CASRARQGTSYEQYF.

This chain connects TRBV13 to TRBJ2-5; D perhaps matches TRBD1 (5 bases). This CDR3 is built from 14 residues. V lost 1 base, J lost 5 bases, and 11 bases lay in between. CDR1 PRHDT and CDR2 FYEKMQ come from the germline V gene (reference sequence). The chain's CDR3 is CASSLEAGRETQYF. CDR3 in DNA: TGTGCCAGCAGCTTAGAGGCAGGGCGGGAGACCCAGTACTTC. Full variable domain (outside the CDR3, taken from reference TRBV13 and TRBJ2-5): AAGVIQSPRHLIKEKRETATLKCYPIPRHDTVYWYQQGPGQDPQFLISFYEKMQSDKGSIPDRFSAQQFSDYHSELNMSSLELGDSALYFCASSLEAGRETQYFGPGTRLLVL.

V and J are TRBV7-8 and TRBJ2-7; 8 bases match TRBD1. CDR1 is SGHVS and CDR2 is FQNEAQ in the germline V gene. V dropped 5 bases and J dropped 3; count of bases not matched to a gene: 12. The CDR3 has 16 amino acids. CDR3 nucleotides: TGTGCCAGCAGCAAGGGGACAGGAGGGGGGAACTACGAGCAGTACTTC. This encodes CASSKGTGGGNYEQYF.

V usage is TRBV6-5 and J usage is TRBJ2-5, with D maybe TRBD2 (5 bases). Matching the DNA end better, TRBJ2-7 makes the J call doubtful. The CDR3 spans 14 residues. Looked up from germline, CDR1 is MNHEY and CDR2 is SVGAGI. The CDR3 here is CASSYGPGSHEQYF. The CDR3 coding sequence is TGTGCCAGCAGTTACGGTCCGGGAAGCCACGAGCAGTACTTC.

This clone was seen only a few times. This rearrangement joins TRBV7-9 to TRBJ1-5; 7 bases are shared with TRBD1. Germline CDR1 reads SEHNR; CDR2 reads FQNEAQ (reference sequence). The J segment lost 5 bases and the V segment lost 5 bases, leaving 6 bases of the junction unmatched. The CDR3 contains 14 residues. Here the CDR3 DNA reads TGTGCCAGCAGCCCGACAGGGACGGATCAGCCCCAGCATTTT. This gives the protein CASSPTGTDQPQHF.